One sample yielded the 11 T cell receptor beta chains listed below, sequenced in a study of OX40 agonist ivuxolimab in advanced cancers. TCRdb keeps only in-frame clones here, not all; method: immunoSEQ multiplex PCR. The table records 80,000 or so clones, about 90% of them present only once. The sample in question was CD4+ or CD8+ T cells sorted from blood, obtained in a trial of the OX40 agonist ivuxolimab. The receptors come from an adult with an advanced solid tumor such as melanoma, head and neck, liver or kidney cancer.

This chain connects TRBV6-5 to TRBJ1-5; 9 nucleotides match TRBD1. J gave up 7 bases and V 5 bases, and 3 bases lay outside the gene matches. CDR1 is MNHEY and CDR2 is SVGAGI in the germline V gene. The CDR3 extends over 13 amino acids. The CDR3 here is CASSRDREQPQHF. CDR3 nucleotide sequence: TGTGCCAGCAGTAGGGACAGGGAACAGCCCCAGCATTTT.

The CDR3 spells CASSITGGEGAFF. CDR3 DNA sequence: TGTGCCAGTAGTATCACAGGGGGCGAGGGGGCTTTCTTT. This chain uses TRBV19 with TRBJ1-1; 9 bases align to TRBD1. This CDR3 is 13 amino acids long. Trimming removed 3 bases from V and 11 bases from J; junction bases left unmatched: 7. Germline V gene data show CDR1 as LNHDA and CDR2 as SQIVND (reference sequence).

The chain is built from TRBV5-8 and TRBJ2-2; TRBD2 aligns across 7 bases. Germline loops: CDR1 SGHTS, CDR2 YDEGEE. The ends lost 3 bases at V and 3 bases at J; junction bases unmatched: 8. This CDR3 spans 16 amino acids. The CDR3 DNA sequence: TGTGCCAGCAGCTCGGGTCTAGCGGATTACACCGGGGAGCTGTTTTTT. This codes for CASSSGLADYTGELFF.

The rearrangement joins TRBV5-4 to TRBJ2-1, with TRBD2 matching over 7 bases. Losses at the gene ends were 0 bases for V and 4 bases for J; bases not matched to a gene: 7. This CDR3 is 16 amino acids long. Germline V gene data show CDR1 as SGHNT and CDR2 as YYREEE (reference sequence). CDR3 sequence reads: CASSLGGRAGYNEQFF. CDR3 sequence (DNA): TGTGCCAGCAGCTTGGGTGGGAGGGCCGGTTACAATGAGCAGTTCTTC.

CDR3 nucleotides: TGTGCCAGCAGTCTATTATTCGGGGGCGCCCCCGGGGAGCTGTTTTTT. Its translation: CASSLLFGGAPGELFF. The chain recombines TRBV28 with TRBJ2-2; the D call may be TRBD1 or TRBD2 (6 bases each). This CDR3 region has 16 residues. V gave up 5 bases and J gave up 6 bases, with 19 bases separating them. Germline V gives CDR1 MDHEN, CDR2 SYDVKM.

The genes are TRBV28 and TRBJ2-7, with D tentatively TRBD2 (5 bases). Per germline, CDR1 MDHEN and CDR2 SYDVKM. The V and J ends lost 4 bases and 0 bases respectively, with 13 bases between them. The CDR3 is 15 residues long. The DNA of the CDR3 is TGTGCCAGCAGTTCAGCGGCCCTGGGCTCCTACGAGCAGTACTTC. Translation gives CASSSAALGSYEQYF. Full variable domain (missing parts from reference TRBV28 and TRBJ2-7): DVKVTQSSRYLVKRTGEKVFLECVQDMDHENMFWYRQDPGLGLRLIYFSYDVKMKEKGDIPEGYSVSREKKERFSLILESASTNQTSMYLCASSSAALGSYEQYFGPGTRLTVT.

CDR3 sequence (DNA): TGTGCCAGCAGCTTAGATGCTAGCGGGGGGAATGAGCAGTTCTTC. Its translation is CASSLDASGGNEQFF. J is TRBJ2-1 and V is TRBV11-3, with 11 bases aligning to TRBD2. Germline V gene data show CDR1 as SGHNT and CDR2 as YENEEA. The trim removed 0 bases at V and 7 bases at J, leaving 2 bases unmatched. CDR3 length: 15 amino acids.

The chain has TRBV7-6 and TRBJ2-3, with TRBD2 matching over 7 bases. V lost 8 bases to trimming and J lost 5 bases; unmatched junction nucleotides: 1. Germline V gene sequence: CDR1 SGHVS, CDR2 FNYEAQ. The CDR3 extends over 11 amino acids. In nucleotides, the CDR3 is TGTGCCAGCCGGGGGGTAGATACGCAGTATTTT. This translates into CASRGVDTQYF. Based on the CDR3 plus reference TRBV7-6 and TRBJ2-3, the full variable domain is GAGVSQSPRYKVTKRGQDVALRCDPISGHVSLYWYRQALGQGPEFLTYFNYEAQQDKSGLPNDRFSAERPEGSISTLTIQRTEQRDSAMYRCASRGVDTQYFGPGTRLTVL.

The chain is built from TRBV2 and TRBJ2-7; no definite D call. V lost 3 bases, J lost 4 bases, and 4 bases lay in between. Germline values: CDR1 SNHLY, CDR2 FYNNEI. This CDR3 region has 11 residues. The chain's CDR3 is CASSEGYEQYF. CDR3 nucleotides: TGTGCCAGCAGTGAGGGGTACGAGCAGTACTTC.

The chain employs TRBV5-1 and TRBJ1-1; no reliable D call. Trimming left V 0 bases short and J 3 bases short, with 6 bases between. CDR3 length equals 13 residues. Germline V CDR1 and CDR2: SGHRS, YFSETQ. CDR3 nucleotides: TGCGCCAGCAGCTTGGCCGGGTACACTGAAGCTTTCTTT. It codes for CASSLAGYTEAFF.

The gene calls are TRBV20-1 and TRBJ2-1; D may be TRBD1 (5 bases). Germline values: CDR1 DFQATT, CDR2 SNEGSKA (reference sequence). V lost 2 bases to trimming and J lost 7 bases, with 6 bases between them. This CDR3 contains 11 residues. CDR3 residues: CSARRGNEQFF. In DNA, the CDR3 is TGCAGTGCTAGAAGGGGTAATGAGCAGTTCTTC.